The 27 T cell receptor beta chains below come from one sample, sequenced in a study of memory CD4+ T cells and cytomegalovirus serostatus. Sequenced by immunoSEQ multiplex PCR; TCRdb stores in-frame clones only, minus some. The repertoire consists of approximately 61,000 clones, with around three quarters occurring once and the leading ten covering around 0.51%. The sort gate was single viable CD3+CD4+CD8-CD45RO+ cells for memory CD4+ T cells. Specimen: memory CD4+ T cells from blood. These receptors all stem from an adult in good health and CMV-seronegative. Some clones in this sample may be carry-over from other donors' samples.

This chain links TRBV28 with TRBJ1-4; maybe TRBD1 (5 bases). Germline V gene lookup returns CDR1 MDHEN and CDR2 SYDVKM. Trimming pared 8 bases from V and 5 bases from J, leaving 15 bases between. The CDR3 consists of 14 residues. The chain's CDR3 is CASGRGGVNEKLFF. The CDR3 DNA reads TGTGCCAGCGGTAGGGGCGGTGTAAATGAAAAACTGTTTTTT.

The chain links TRBV6-6 to TRBJ2-7; possibly TRBD2 for D (6 bases). This CDR3 contains 15 residues. V gave up 2 bases and J gave up 3 bases, with 14 bases separating them. Germline CDR1 and CDR2: MNHNY and SVGAGI (reference sequence). CDR3 bases: TGTGCCAGCAGTTACCCAGCAGGGAGGAACTACGAGCAGTACTTC. Translating it yields CASSYPAGRNYEQYF.

V and J are TRBV10-3 and TRBJ1-1, with 11 bases that match TRBD1. Germline CDR1 and CDR2: ENHRY and SYGVKD. The CDR3 loop spans 19 amino acids. V gave up 2 bases and J gave up 1 base; unmatched junction bases: 12. The CDR3 spells CAISETPHRTGGRNTEAFF. CDR3 nucleotide sequence: TGTGCCATCAGTGAGACACCTCATAGGACAGGGGGCCGGAACACTGAAGCTTTCTTT.

This chain uses TRBV15 with TRBJ2-7, with D possibly being TRBD2 (5 bases). This CDR3 region has 13 residues. Trimming took 5 bases from V and 6 from J, leaving 14 bases between them. Looked up from germline, CDR1 is LNHNV and CDR2 is YYDKDF (reference sequence). CDR3 sequence: CATSPLRRGEQYF. In DNA form, the CDR3 reads TGTGCCACCAGCCCTCTTCGACGGGGCGAGCAGTACTTC.

The chain recombines TRBV5-1 with TRBJ2-5; D is ambiguous. Germline CDR1 reads SGHRS; CDR2 reads YFSETQ. CDR3 size: 13 residues. V was clipped by 3 bases and J by 5 bases, with 11 bases between them. This CDR3 reads CASSSFLGETQYF. CDR3 bases: TGCGCCAGCAGCTCCTTTCTCGGGGAGACCCAGTACTTC.

The rearrangement joins TRBV13 to TRBJ1-2; 7 nucleotides line up with TRBD1. Germline-derived CDR1 and CDR2 are PRHDT and FYEKMQ (reference sequence). J gave up 3 bases and V 3 bases, and 4 bases lay outside the gene matches. The CDR3 sequence is 14 residues long. The CDR3 here is CASSFRGRDYGYTF. Here the CDR3 DNA reads TGTGCCAGCAGCTTTAGGGGGCGCGACTATGGCTACACCTTC.

This chain connects TRBV5-4 to TRBJ2-1; possible D gene TRBD1, 6 bases. Deletions cut 3 bases from V and 5 bases from J, with 12 bases between. CDR3 length equals 14 residues. Germline V gives CDR1 SGHNT, CDR2 YYREEE (reference sequence). CDR3 nucleotides: TGTGCCAGCAGCTCGATACAGGGTAACAATGAGCAGTTCTTC. Protein product: CASSSIQGNNEQFF.

This clone was seen just once. The rearrangement uses TRBV5-6 and TRBJ2-2; D call uncertain. The CDR3 loop spans 13 amino acids. Trimming took off 5 bases at V and 6 bases at J, with 11 bases between the two ends. The germline gives CDR1 SGHDT, CDR2 YYEEEE. Here the CDR3 DNA reads TGTGCCAGCAGACATAGAAGCGCCGGGGAGCTGTTTTTT. Translated, it gives CASRHRSAGELFF.

The genes are TRBV11-2 and TRBJ2-7, with D perhaps matching TRBD1 (6 bases). V lost 4 bases, J lost 1 base, and 14 bases lay in between. The CDR3 length is 15 residues. Germline V gene lookup returns CDR1 SGHAT and CDR2 FQNNGV. Written as DNA, the CDR3 is TGTGCCAGCAGCTACCTAGGGACACCTTCCTACGAGCAGTACTTC. It yields the protein CASSYLGTPSYEQYF. The entire variable domain, with the rest obtained from reference TRBV11-2 and TRBJ2-7, is as follows: EAGVAQSPRYKIIEKRQSVAFWCNPISGHATLYWYQQILGQGPKLLIQFQNNGVVDDSQLPKDRFSAERLKGVDSTLKIQPAKLEDSAVYLCASSYLGTPSYEQYFGPGTRLTVT.

The V gene is TRBV5-1, the J gene TRBJ2-1; D possibly corresponds to TRBD2 (5 bases). Germline V gives CDR1 SGHRS, CDR2 YFSETQ. This CDR3 comprises 13 residues. Deletions cut 4 bases from V and 7 bases from J, with 12 bases between. The CDR3 protein is CASSTFGGNEQFF. The CDR3 region has the DNA TGCGCCAGCAGCACATTCGGCGGGAATGAGCAGTTCTTC.

Only a few counts were recorded for this clone. The chain has TRBV5-1 and TRBJ1-5; no clear D. The CDR3 runs 15 residues. V was trimmed by 0 bases and J by 2 bases, leaving 9 bases between them. Germline CDR1 SGHRS, CDR2 YFSETQ. The chain's CDR3 is CASSLAPGGNQPQHF. For the CDR3, the DNA is TGCGCCAGCAGCTTGGCACCCGGTGGCAATCAGCCCCAGCATTTT.

J is TRBJ1-1 and V is TRBV4-3, with D perhaps matching TRBD1 (6 bases). This CDR3 has 14 amino acids. V lost 3 bases and J lost 4, with 12 bases in between. The germline gives CDR1 LGHNA, CDR2 YSLEER. DNA for the CDR3: TGCGCCAGCAGCCATTGGGGGGCGGGCACTGAAGCTTTCTTT. Its protein is CASSHWGAGTEAFF.

This chain joins TRBV29-1 and TRBJ2-2; unclear D gene. With 7 bases removed from V and 1 base from J, the gap between germline ends came to 7 bases. The length of the CDR3 is 12 residues. Germline CDR1 reads SQVTM; CDR2 reads ANQGSEA. For the CDR3, the DNA is TGCAGCGCCGGTTGGAACACCGGGGAGCTGTTTTTT. As protein: CSAGWNTGELFF.

This chain links TRBV6-1 with TRBJ2-3, with a tentative D call TRBD1 (5 bases). CDR1 is MNHNS, CDR2 SASEGT, per germline. This CDR3 contains 13 residues. Deletions cut 6 bases from V and 2 bases from J, with 9 bases between. The CDR3 DNA follows: TGTGCCAGCAGGGACACTTTCACAGATACGCAGTATTTT. It specifies CASRDTFTDTQYF.

The rearrangement uses TRBV5-1 and TRBJ1-6; D is unresolved. Germline assignment: CDR1 SGHRS and CDR2 YFSETQ. The CDR3 is 14 amino acids. The V end lost 4 bases, the J end lost 8 bases, and 13 bases lay between the germline ends. The CDR3 DNA is TGCGCCAGCAGCCCCTCCCGAAGGGATTCACCCCTCCACTTT. Protein sequence: CASSPSRRDSPLHF.

V gene TRBV29-1 combines with J gene TRBJ2-7; 8 bases map to TRBD2. Looked up from germline, CDR1 is SQVTM and CDR2 is ANQGSEA. The CDR3 totals 15 residues. V was pared by 6 bases and J by 3 bases, with 13 bases of the junction left unmatched. The CDR3, as DNA: TGCAGCGTCAGCCGGAGCGGGGGTTCAAACTACGAGCAGTACTTC. Translating it yields CSVSRSGGSNYEQYF.

The chain couples TRBV5-6 to TRBJ2-5, with unresolved D. The CDR3 totals 15 residues. Between the trimmed V and J ends, which lost 2 bases and 3 bases, there was a span of 14 bases. Germline CDR1 and CDR2: SGHDT and YYEEEE. The CDR3 region is CASSFLGRAEETQYF. In DNA form, the CDR3 reads TGTGCCAGCAGCTTTCTCGGAAGGGCAGAAGAGACCCAGTACTTC.

The chain recombines TRBV5-6 with TRBJ1-3, with 8 bases identical to TRBD1. CDR1 and CDR2 (germline): SGHDT, YYEEEE. The length of the CDR3 is 13 residues. J lost 11 bases, V lost 3 bases, and 7 bases had no gene match. In nucleotides, the CDR3 is TGTGCCAGCAGCTACCTGACAGGGGAGGCCATATATTTT. This translates into CASSYLTGEAIYF.

The V call is TRBV18, the J call TRBJ2-7, with D perhaps assigned TRBD1 or TRBD2 (5 bases each). Trimming took off 3 bases at V and 3 bases at J, with 15 bases between the two ends. The germline gives CDR1 KGHSH, CDR2 LQKENI. This CDR3 comprises 15 residues. The CDR3 region is CASSPTRDGLYEQYF. CDR3 in DNA: TGTGCCAGCTCACCCACACGGGACGGCCTCTACGAGCAGTACTTC.

The chain couples TRBV2 to TRBJ2-2; 7 bases agree with TRBD1. The junction had 4 bases not matched to a gene; V was cut back by 7 bases and J by 5 bases. Germline V gene sequence: CDR1 SNHLY, CDR2 FYNNEI. The CDR3 loop spans 13 amino acids. The CDR3 DNA is TGTGCCAGCACCAAGGGGGCTACCGGGGAGCTGTTTTTT. Protein product: CASTKGATGELFF.

J is TRBJ1-6 and V is TRBV7-8, with D perhaps matching TRBD1 (5 bases). Germline loops: CDR1 SGHVS, CDR2 FQNEAQ. This CDR3 region has 17 residues. The V end lost 1 base, the J end lost 9 bases, and 19 bases lay between the germline ends. This CDR3 reads CASSLGNRNLGGSPLHF. For the CDR3, the DNA is TGTGCCAGCAGCTTAGGTAACAGAAACCTGGGGGGTTCACCCCTCCACTTT.

V gene TRBV7-8 combines with J gene TRBJ1-2, with D hard to call. The CDR3 has 15 amino acids. CDR1 SGHVS and CDR2 FQNEAQ come from the germline V gene. Trimming removed 5 bases at V and 2 bases at J, with 15 bases between. CDR3 sequence (DNA): TGTGCCAGCAGCCACGTCGGGGTGGGGAACTATGGCTACACCTTC. Translated: CASSHVGVGNYGYTF.

With regard to this clone: Other DNA sequences in the sample encode the same CDR3. The chain recombines TRBV5-1 with TRBJ2-5, with unresolved D. The CDR3 contains 11 residues. The V end was cut by 3 bases, the J end by 1 base, with 1 base between. CDR1 SGHRS and CDR2 YFSETQ come from the germline V gene. DNA of the CDR3: TGCGCCAGCAGCTCCCAAGAGACCCAGTACTTC. Its translation is CASSSQETQYF. Drawing the rest from reference TRBV5-1 and TRBJ2-5, the complete variable domain is KAGVTQTPRYLIKTRGQQVTLSCSPISGHRSVSWYQQTPGQGLQFLFEYFSETQRNKGNFPGRFSGRQFSNSRSEMNVSTLELGDSALYLCASSSQETQYFGPGTRLLVL.

This clone was detected only once. This CDR3 is CASSLTGFGQPQHF. The CDR3 DNA reads TGTGCCAGCAGCCTGACAGGGTTCGGGCAGCCCCAGCATTTT. V usage is TRBV27 and J usage is TRBJ1-5; 7 nucleotides line up with TRBD1. This CDR3 has 14 residues. Germline V gene data show CDR1 as MNHEY and CDR2 as SMNVEV (reference sequence). V lost 6 bases to trimming and J lost 7 bases; unmatched junction nucleotides: 9.

The count of this clone is one. This chain connects TRBV5-1 to TRBJ2-3, with 7 bases aligning to TRBD1. The CDR3 consists of 16 residues. Germline V CDR1 and CDR2: SGHRS, YFSETQ. Trimming removed 4 bases from V and 3 bases from J; junction bases left unmatched: 11. CDR3 amino acids: CASSDTTGARTDTQYF. Here the CDR3 DNA reads TGCGCCAGCAGCGACACAACAGGGGCGAGAACAGATACGCAGTATTTT.

This chain links TRBV6-6 with TRBJ1-5; no clear D. Germline lookup yields CDR1 MNHNY and CDR2 SVGAGI (reference sequence). The V end was cut by 2 bases, the J end by 4 bases, with 6 bases between. The CDR3 totals 13 residues. CDR3: CASSYEGNQPQHF. The CDR3 bases are TGTGCCAGCAGTTACGAAGGTAATCAGCCCCAGCATTTT.

The chain has TRBV27 and TRBJ2-1, with 9 bases matching TRBD2. The ends lost 10 bases at V and 1 base at J; junction bases unmatched: 11. CDR1 is MNHEY and CDR2 is SMNVEV in the germline V gene (reference sequence). This CDR3 contains 16 residues. The CDR3 loop is CATRPGLARSYNEQFF. The CDR3 nucleotides are TGTGCCACCAGACCTGGACTAGCGCGTTCCTACAATGAGCAGTTCTTC.